A selection of T cell receptor beta chains follows, all from one sample in a study of blood T cell repertoires in COVID-19. Sequencing used immunoSEQ multiplex PCR; TCRdb keeps in-frame clones, though not all of them. The sample has some 120,000 clones, around 87% seen once. Sequences were obtained from peripheral blood. These receptor sequences come from an older man with active or convalescent COVID-19. Each CDR3 is given with its conserved first and last residue. The order of the fields is V gene, D gene, clone size, J gene, CDR3 DNA, CDR3 protein. The D gene is left open where the match is weak. Clone size, where shown, is once, few, many, or a class for clones that have expanded.

v_gene: TRBV19; d_gene: .; abundance: once; j_gene: TRBJ2-7; CDR3nt: TGTGCCACTCAGAGGGGGGAGGGCCACGAGCAGTACTTC; CDR3aa: CATQRGEGHEQYF
v_gene: TRBV18; d_gene: TRBD2; abundance: .; j_gene: TRBJ2-3; CDR3nt: TGTGCCAGCTCACCACCTGGGACTAGCGGGGTGCTGGATACGCAGTATTTT; CDR3aa: CASSPPGTSGVLDTQYF
v_gene: TRBV7-9; d_gene: .; abundance: .; j_gene: TRBJ1-5; CDR3nt: TGTGCCAGCAGCCCCGGACATCAGGGCTATCAGCCCCAGCATTTT; CDR3aa: CASSPGHQGYQPQHF
v_gene: TRBV4-1; d_gene: TRBD2; abundance: .; j_gene: TRBJ2-3; CDR3nt: TGCGCCAGCAGCCAAAGGGGGGCTAGCGGGGACCCCACAGATACGCAGTATTTT; CDR3aa: CASSQRGASGDPTDTQYF
v_gene: TRBV5-6; d_gene: TRBD1; abundance: .; j_gene: TRBJ2-1; CDR3nt: TGTGCCAGCAGCTTGGGGGACAGGCTCTACAATGAGCAGTTCTTC; CDR3aa: CASSLGDRLYNEQFF
v_gene: TRBV7-2; d_gene: .; abundance: .; j_gene: TRBJ1-1; CDR3nt: TGTGCCAGCAGCTCCCGAGCGGGGGAAGTTGAAGCTTTCTTT; CDR3aa: CASSSRAGEVEAFF
v_gene: TRBV7-2; d_gene: TRBD2; abundance: .; j_gene: TRBJ2-2; CDR3nt: TGTGCCAGCAGCCTCTCTAGCGGGAGCGGCGGGGAGCTGTTTTTT; CDR3aa: CASSLSSGSGGELFF
v_gene: TRBV10-3; d_gene: .; abundance: .; j_gene: TRBJ2-7; CDR3nt: TGTGCCGGGGCTCCGGACGCCGAAAATTACGAGCAGTACTTC; CDR3aa: CAGAPDAENYEQYF
v_gene: TRBV6-4; d_gene: .; abundance: .; j_gene: TRBJ2-3; CDR3nt: TGTGCCAGCAGTGAACGGGAAATGACAGATACGCAGTATTTT; CDR3aa: CASSEREMTDTQYF
v_gene: TRBV24-1; d_gene: .; abundance: few; j_gene: TRBJ2-5; CDR3nt: TGTGCCACCAGTGATGCGGCAGAAGAGACCCAGTACTTC; CDR3aa: CATSDAAEETQYF
v_gene: TRBV7-6; d_gene: TRBD1; abundance: .; j_gene: TRBJ2-6; CDR3nt: TGTGCCAGCAGCTTGGACAGGGGGTTTGGGGCCAACGTCCTGACTTTC; CDR3aa: CASSLDRGFGANVLTF
v_gene: TRBV10-3; d_gene: .; abundance: .; j_gene: TRBJ1-5; CDR3nt: TGTGCCATCAGTCGGGTTCCCAATCAGCCCCAGCATTTT; CDR3aa: CAISRVPNQPQHF
v_gene: TRBV7-9; d_gene: .; abundance: few; j_gene: TRBJ1-6; CDR3nt: TGTGCCAGCAGCTTAGCTTCAGTGAATTCACCCCTCCACTTT; CDR3aa: CASSLASVNSPLHF
v_gene: TRBV9; d_gene: TRBD1; abundance: .; j_gene: TRBJ1-1; CDR3nt: TGTGCCAGCAGCGCCCCGACAGGGGCTGAAGCTTTCTTT; CDR3aa: CASSAPTGAEAFF
v_gene: TRBV21-1; d_gene: .; abundance: .; j_gene: TRBJ1-6; CDR3nt: TGTGCCAGCAGCAAAGGTGATCGGGGACAGCTCCACAGTGGACCCCTCCACTTT; CDR3aa: CASSKGDRGQLHSGPLHF
v_gene: TRBV28; d_gene: TRBD2; abundance: .; j_gene: TRBJ2-1; CDR3nt: TGTGCCAGCAGTTTAACGGGAGGTATACATGATGAGCAGTTCTTC; CDR3aa: CASSLTGGIHDEQFF
v_gene: TRBV15; d_gene: .; abundance: .; j_gene: TRBJ1-5; CDR3nt: TGTGCCACCAGCAGAGACTCAGGGTTGGGACAGCCCCAGCATTTT; CDR3aa: CATSRDSGLGQPQHF
v_gene: TRBV19; d_gene: TRBD2; abundance: .; j_gene: TRBJ2-1; CDR3nt: TGTGCCAGTAGGCAGACTAGCGGGCCCTACAATGAGCAGTTCTTC; CDR3aa: CASRQTSGPYNEQFF
v_gene: TRBV28; d_gene: TRBD1; abundance: few; j_gene: TRBJ1-2; CDR3nt: TGTGCCAGCAGTGGACAGGGGGGAAACTATGGCTACACCTTC; CDR3aa: CASSGQGGNYGYTF
v_gene: TRBV30; d_gene: TRBD1; abundance: .; j_gene: TRBJ1-3; CDR3nt: TGTGCCTGGAGACCCGACAGGGGGCTAATGGGAAACACCATATATTTT; CDR3aa: CAWRPDRGLMGNTIYF
v_gene: TRBV27; d_gene: .; abundance: .; j_gene: TRBJ1-4; CDR3nt: TGTGCCAGCGGGGAGGGGGCTAATGAAAAACTGTTTTTT; CDR3aa: CASGEGANEKLFF
v_gene: TRBV19; d_gene: TRBD1; abundance: .; j_gene: TRBJ1-2; CDR3nt: TGTGCCATCGGGGGGACAGGGACGATCGGTGGCTACACCTTC; CDR3aa: CAIGGTGTIGGYTF
v_gene: TRBV15; d_gene: .; abundance: .; j_gene: TRBJ2-1; CDR3nt: TGTGCCACCAGCAGCAGGGGTTCTTACAATGAGCAGTTCTTC; CDR3aa: CATSSRGSYNEQFF
v_gene: TRBV7-9; d_gene: TRBD1; abundance: .; j_gene: TRBJ2-7; CDR3nt: TGTGCCAGCAGCTTACCGGGACAGAGCTACGAGCAGTACTTC; CDR3aa: CASSLPGQSYEQYF
v_gene: TRBV19; d_gene: .; abundance: .; j_gene: TRBJ2-7; CDR3nt: TGTGCCACCCGGGACGGAGGGAGATACGAGCAGTACTTC; CDR3aa: CATRDGGRYEQYF
v_gene: TRBV2; d_gene: .; abundance: .; j_gene: TRBJ2-2; CDR3nt: TGTGCCAGCATTGAGACAACGAACACCGGGGAGCTGTTTTTT; CDR3aa: CASIETTNTGELFF
v_gene: TRBV19; d_gene: .; abundance: .; j_gene: TRBJ1-5; CDR3nt: TGTGCCAGTAGGGATTACAGTAGCAATCAGCCCCAGCATTTT; CDR3aa: CASRDYSSNQPQHF
v_gene: TRBV30; d_gene: .; abundance: .; j_gene: TRBJ1-2; CDR3nt: TGTGCCTGGAGTGTAAAAGGAGGACGGAGGGCAGGCTACACCTTC; CDR3aa: CAWSVKGGRRAGYTF
v_gene: TRBV28; d_gene: TRBD2; abundance: .; j_gene: TRBJ2-5; CDR3nt: TGTGCCAGCAGCACCCCCGGACTAGCGGGACTACAAGAGACCCAGTACTTC; CDR3aa: CASSTPGLAGLQETQYF
v_gene: TRBV19; d_gene: TRBD2; abundance: .; j_gene: TRBJ2-3; CDR3nt: TGTGCCAGTAGTATAGCCCCTAGCGGGAGGGGCACAGATACGCAGTATTTT; CDR3aa: CASSIAPSGRGTDTQYF
v_gene: TRBV4-2; d_gene: .; abundance: .; j_gene: TRBJ1-4; CDR3nt: TGTGCCAGCACGCCAGGGTCAACTAATGAAAAACTGTTTTTT; CDR3aa: CASTPGSTNEKLFF
v_gene: TRBV19; d_gene: TRBD2; abundance: .; j_gene: TRBJ2-3; CDR3nt: TGTGCCAGTAGAAAGCGGGAGCGAGGAGATACGCAGTATTTT; CDR3aa: CASRKRERGDTQYF
v_gene: TRBV7-9; d_gene: TRBD1; abundance: .; j_gene: TRBJ2-7; CDR3nt: TGTGCCAGCAGCTCTCCACCTACAGGGGCCTACGAGCAGTACTTC; CDR3aa: CASSSPPTGAYEQYF
v_gene: TRBV11-2; d_gene: .; abundance: .; j_gene: TRBJ1-1; CDR3nt: TGTGCCAGCAGCTGGGAGGGAGAGACTGAAGCTTTCTTT; CDR3aa: CASSWEGETEAFF
v_gene: TRBV28; d_gene: TRBD2; abundance: .; j_gene: TRBJ2-1; CDR3nt: TGTGCCAGCAGTTTAACGGCTAGCGGCTACAATGAGCAGTTCTTC; CDR3aa: CASSLTASGYNEQFF
v_gene: TRBV5-6; d_gene: TRBD1; abundance: .; j_gene: TRBJ1-6; CDR3nt: TGTGCCACTCAGACCGGGACAGGGGTTACACCCCTCCACTTT; CDR3aa: CATQTGTGVTPLHF
v_gene: TRBV5-4; d_gene: TRBD2; abundance: .; j_gene: TRBJ2-7; CDR3nt: TGTGCCAGCAGCTTGGGTAGCGGGAGGGCCCAGAACTTC; CDR3aa: CASSLGSGRAQNF
v_gene: TRBV13; d_gene: TRBD2; abundance: once; j_gene: TRBJ2-7; CDR3nt: TGCGCCCGCCGGCCCGGGGGGGGGCTAACCTACGAGCAGTACTTC; CDR3aa: CARRPGGGLTYEQYF
v_gene: TRBV18; d_gene: .; abundance: .; j_gene: TRBJ1-1; CDR3nt: TGTGCCAGCTCACCTTTCTCCCAAGGCGGATACGATATGAACACTGAAGCTTTCTTT; CDR3aa: CASSPFSQGGYDMNTEAFF
v_gene: TRBV18; d_gene: .; abundance: once; j_gene: TRBJ2-1; CDR3nt: TGTGCCAGCTCCCTCACCAGGGGAAATGAGCAGTTCTTC; CDR3aa: CASSLTRGNEQFF
v_gene: TRBV6-5; d_gene: TRBD2; abundance: .; j_gene: TRBJ2-7; CDR3nt: TGTGCCAGCAGTCACTCCCTCTCTAGCGGATACGGCGAGCAGTACTTC; CDR3aa: CASSHSLSSGYGEQYF
v_gene: TRBV11-2; d_gene: TRBD2; abundance: .; j_gene: TRBJ2-5; CDR3nt: TGTGCCAGCAGCTTGCTAGCGGGAGGGGAGGGGACCCAGTACTTC; CDR3aa: CASSLLAGGEGTQYF
v_gene: TRBV19; d_gene: TRBD1; abundance: .; j_gene: TRBJ1-3; CDR3nt: TGTGCCAGTAGTGCCGGGACAGTTGGAAACACCATATATTTT; CDR3aa: CASSAGTVGNTIYF
v_gene: TRBV11-3; d_gene: .; abundance: .; j_gene: TRBJ1-1; CDR3nt: TGTGCCAGCAGCCTTACAGGGAACACTGAAGCTTTCTTT; CDR3aa: CASSLTGNTEAFF
v_gene: TRBV18; d_gene: TRBD1; abundance: few; j_gene: TRBJ2-7; CDR3nt: TGTGCCAGCTCAAAAGTGCCCGGACAGGGCTACGAGCAGTACTTC; CDR3aa: CASSKVPGQGYEQYF
v_gene: TRBV19; d_gene: .; abundance: .; j_gene: TRBJ2-5; CDR3nt: TGTGCCAGTAGTATAGCCCAGGGATTCGAGACCCAGTACTTC; CDR3aa: CASSIAQGFETQYF
v_gene: TRBV19; d_gene: .; abundance: .; j_gene: TRBJ2-7; CDR3nt: TGTGCCAGTAGTTACAACCGGGACAACACCTACGAGCAGTACTTC; CDR3aa: CASSYNRDNTYEQYF
v_gene: TRBV18; d_gene: TRBD2; abundance: once; j_gene: TRBJ2-1; CDR3nt: TGTGCCAGCTCAACCGGACTAGTAGGATCCAATGAGCAGTTCTTC; CDR3aa: CASSTGLVGSNEQFF
v_gene: TRBV29-1; d_gene: TRBD2; abundance: .; j_gene: TRBJ2-3; CDR3nt: TGCAGCGTGGCTAGCGGGAGGGGGTCAGGGGATACGCAGTATTTT; CDR3aa: CSVASGRGSGDTQYF
v_gene: TRBV7-9; d_gene: .; abundance: .; j_gene: TRBJ2-1; CDR3nt: TGTGCCAGCAGCCCGAGGGGCGCGGGGCACAATGAGCAGTTCTTC; CDR3aa: CASSPRGAGHNEQFF
v_gene: TRBV2; d_gene: .; abundance: .; j_gene: TRBJ1-1; CDR3nt: TGTGCCAGCAGTGAAGCCGGAGGTACTGAAGCTTTCTTT; CDR3aa: CASSEAGGTEAFF
v_gene: TRBV2; d_gene: TRBD1; abundance: .; j_gene: TRBJ2-7; CDR3nt: TGTGCCAGCAGTCGGACAGGGTTCGAGCAGTACTTC; CDR3aa: CASSRTGFEQYF
v_gene: TRBV5-1; d_gene: TRBD1; abundance: .; j_gene: TRBJ2-3; CDR3nt: TGCGCCAGCAGCTTGCAGGGACAGGGGGCCTCAGATACGCAGTATTTT; CDR3aa: CASSLQGQGASDTQYF